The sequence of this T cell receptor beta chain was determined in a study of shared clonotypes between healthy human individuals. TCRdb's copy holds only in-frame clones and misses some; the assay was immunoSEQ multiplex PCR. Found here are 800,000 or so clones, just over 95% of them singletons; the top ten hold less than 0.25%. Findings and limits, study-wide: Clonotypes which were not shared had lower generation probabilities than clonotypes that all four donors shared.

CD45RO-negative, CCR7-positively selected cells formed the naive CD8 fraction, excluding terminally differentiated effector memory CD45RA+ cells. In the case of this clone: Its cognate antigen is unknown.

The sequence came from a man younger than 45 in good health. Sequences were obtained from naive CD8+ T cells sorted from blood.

CDR3 nucleotide sequence: TGCGCCAGCAGCCAAGGGGAGGTGGAGAACTACGAGCAGTACTTC. It translates to CASSQGEVENYEQYF. This chain joins TRBV4-1 and TRBJ2-7, with a possible D match to TRBD2 (6 bases). Trimming cost V 1 base and J 3 bases, with 13 bases left between them. This CDR3 spans 15 amino acids. Germline V CDR1 and CDR2: MGHRA, YSYEKL.